This T cell receptor (beta chain) emerged from a study of ipilimumab plus nivolumab after autologous stem cell transplantation. Profiled with immunoSEQ multiplex PCR; TCRdb holds only in-frame clones, not every one. This sample carries 15,000 or so clones, 65% to 75% of them seen once, and the ten largest clones take 8.5% to 12%. This CDR3 is 17 amino acids long. Germline lookup yields CDR1 MDHEN and CDR2 SYDVKM. The V and J ends lost 5 bases and 1 base, in that order; junction bases with no gene match: 10. Ipilimumab, 1 mg/kg, started 14 to 28 days after autologous transplant. This chain joins TRBV28 and TRBJ2-2; 7 nucleotides align to TRBD2. The clonotype was recovered from a male donor with primary mediastinal lymphoma. The sequenced sample was PBMCs, obtained in a trial of ipilimumab plus nivolumab as post-transplant consolidation. The CDR3 sequence is CASSPPWGRGNTGELFF. CDR3 bases: TGTGCCAGCAGTCCGCCGTGGGGGAGGGGGAACACCGGGGAGCTGTTTTTT.